Detailed here is one TCR beta chain. The data derive from a study of control samples from healthy donors and cancer patients. TCRdb's copy holds only in-frame clones and misses some; the assay was immunoSEQ multiplex PCR. The data show 50,000 to 55,000 clones, roughly 90% seen once. This CDR3 region has 14 residues. Trimming stripped 5 bases from V and 7 bases from J, with 14 bases between. Germline V gene lookup returns CDR1 SGHAT and CDR2 FQNNGV. The sequenced sample was PBMCs. This chain links TRBV11-2 with TRBJ2-2, with D hard to call. The origin of this receptor is a man aged 35 to 55 with colorectal cancer. The CDR3 coding sequence is TGTGCCAGCAGCCCAGCTCTAGATGTCGGGGAGCTGTTTTTT. Its protein product is CASSPALDVGELFF. Variable domain in full (rest from reference TRBV11-2 and TRBJ2-2): EAGVAQSPRYKIIEKRQSVAFWCNPISGHATLYWYQQILGQGPKLLIQFQNNGVVDDSQLPKDRFSAERLKGVDSTLKIQPAKLEDSAVYLCASSPALDVGELFFGEGSRLTVL.